This passage covers 7 T cell receptor beta chains from one sample sequenced in a study of Tregs in tolerant kidney transplant recipients. Recipients received nonmyeloablative bone marrow transplants from related graft donors, with transient mixed chimerism. Using immunoSEQ multiplex PCR, the repertoire was profiled, and TCRdb retains in-frame clones only, with some absent. The table lists some 22,000 clones. The input for sequencing was CD4+ T cells from blood (PBMCs), taken 6 months after the transplant. These receptors all come from a human patient who received a combined kidney and bone marrow transplant. Some T cells could come from the graft donor.

Details on this clone: The CDR3 is cut off 3 residues early in the read; its end comes from the germline J gene. The chain recombines TRBV19 with TRBJ2-3, with TRBD1 as a possible D gene (6 bases). The CDR3 extends over 14 amino acids. V was cut by 5 bases and J by 5 bases, with 14 bases left in between. Per the germline V gene, CDR1 is LNHDA and CDR2 is SQIVND (reference sequence). The CDR3 spells CASSQGRGVDTQYF. The CDR3 bases that were read are TGTGCCAGTAGTCAAGGCAGGGGTGTAGATACG. Full variable domain (outside the CDR3, taken from reference TRBV19 and TRBJ2-3): DGGITQSPKYLFRKEGQNVTLSCEQNLNHDAMYWYRQDPGQGLRLIYYSQIVNDFQKGDIAEGYSVSREKKESFPLTVTSAQKNPTAFYLCASSQGRGVDTQYFGPGTRLTVL.

With respect to this clone: The sequenced fragment ends 3 residues before the CDR3 boundary, so the rest is inferred from the germline J gene. The chain links TRBV7-8 to TRBJ1-2, with a weak D call TRBD1 (6 bases). There are 13 residues in the CDR3. CDR1 is SGHVS, CDR2 FQNEAQ, per germline. The V and J ends lost 5 bases and 5 bases respectively, with 12 bases between them. Partial CDR3 DNA: TGTGCCAGCAGCCCACGACAGGATTATGGC. Translated, it gives CASSPRQDYG. Given in full, the CDR3 is CASSPRQDYGYTF.

With regard to this clone: The sequenced fragment ends 3 residues before the CDR3 boundary, so the rest is inferred from the germline J gene. V gene TRBV18 combines with J gene TRBJ2-2, with 9 bases fitting TRBD1. The CDR3 totals 16 residues. From germline, CDR1 is KGHSH and CDR2 LQKENI. J was trimmed by 4 bases and V by 1 base; bases with no gene match: 4. CDR3 protein: CASSPQATGGTGELFF. The DNA read from the CDR3 is TGTGCCAGCTCACCACAAGCGACAGGGGGCACCGGGGAG.

Concerning this clone itself: Read sequence stops 3 residues before the CDR3 end, and the germline J gene provides the missing end. The V and J genes are TRBV10-2 and TRBJ1-1, with 7 bases lining up with TRBD1. The CDR3 sequence is 14 residues long. The trim removed 7 bases at V and 4 bases at J, leaving 9 bases unmatched. The V gene's germline CDR1 is WSHSY and CDR2 SAAADI. CDR3 bases read: TGCGCCAGCACCCGACAGGGCGGTAGCACTGAA. Translating it yields CASTRQGGSTE. The entire CDR3 protein reads CASTRQGGSTEAFF.

A word on this clone: Read sequence stops 3 residues before the CDR3 end, and the germline J gene provides the missing end. This chain connects TRBV5-1 to TRBJ1-1; TRBD1 might be the D (5 bases). The germline CDR1 and CDR2 sequences are SGHRS and YFSETQ. There are 17 residues in the CDR3. Trimming cost V 5 bases and J 1 base, with 21 bases left between them. The CDR3 DNA, read in part, is TGCGCCAGCAGGGGGGGTGAATGGGGGACTAAGAACACTGAA. Translated: CASRGGEWGTKNTE. The whole CDR3 protein reads CASRGGEWGTKNTEAFF.

On this clone itself: The sequence runs out 3 residues before the end of the CDR3; the remainder is reconstructed from the germline J gene. This chain joins TRBV11-2 and TRBJ1-4; the match to TRBD1 covers 8 bases. The CDR3 loop spans 15 amino acids. Trimming at V came to 6 bases and at J to 4 bases, leaving 7 bases not matched to a gene. Looked up from germline, CDR1 is SGHAT and CDR2 is FQNNGV. Incomplete CDR3 DNA: TGTGCCAGCAGTCAACTGGGACAGGATAATGAAAAA. Amino acids: CASSQLGQDNEK. The entire CDR3 is CASSQLGQDNEKLFF.

A remark on this clone: The read ends 3 residues early relative to the CDR3; the germline J gene fills the gap. V gene TRBV20-1 combines with J gene TRBJ2-7; 8 bases are a match to TRBD1. The CDR3 loop spans 17 amino acids. The junction had 15 bases not matched to a gene; V was cut back by 3 bases and J by 2 bases. The V gene's germline CDR1 is DFQATT and CDR2 SNEGSKA (reference sequence). The covered CDR3 bases are TGCAGTGCTAGTAAGAACAGGGGGTCTTGGTTTACCTACGAG. It is translated as CSASKNRGSWFTYE. The whole CDR3 reads CSASKNRGSWFTYEQYF.